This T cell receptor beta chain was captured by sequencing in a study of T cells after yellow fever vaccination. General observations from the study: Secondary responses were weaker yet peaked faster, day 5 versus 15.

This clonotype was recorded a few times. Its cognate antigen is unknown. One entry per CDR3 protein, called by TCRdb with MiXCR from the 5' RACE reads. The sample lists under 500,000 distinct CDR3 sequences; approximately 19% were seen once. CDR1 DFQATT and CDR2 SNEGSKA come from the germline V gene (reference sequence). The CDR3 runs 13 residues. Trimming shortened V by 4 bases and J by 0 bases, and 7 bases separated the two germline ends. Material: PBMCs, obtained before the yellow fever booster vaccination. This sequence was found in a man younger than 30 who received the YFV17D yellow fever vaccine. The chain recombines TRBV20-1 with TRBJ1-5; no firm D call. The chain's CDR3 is CSAKDPSNQPQHF. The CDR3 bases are TGCAGTGCTAAGGACCCTAGCAATCAGCCCCAGCATTTT.